The entry that follows covers one T cell receptor (beta chain) sequence. Libraries were prepared by immunoSEQ multiplex PCR; TCRdb keeps only in-frame clonotypes and omits some of them. Counted here are roughly 200,000 clones, 82% occurring once; the ten biggest clones make up less than 9.5%. This record comes from a study of blood T cell repertoires in COVID-19. Study-level background: Sites in the United States, Italy and Spain provided acute and convalescent COVID-19 samples. From T cells, B-cell-depleted T cells, or PBMCs came the material, which was cDNA or gDNA.

Germline CDR1 is MNHEY and CDR2 is SVGEGT. J was trimmed by 6 bases and V by 3 bases; bases with no gene match: 5. The length of the CDR3 is 14 residues. Material: peripheral blood. The sequence was collected from a woman in her sixties with COVID-19, enrolled during active disease. The V call is TRBV6-2 or TRBV6-3, the J call TRBJ2-7; 10 positions agree with TRBD1. The CDR3 region is CASSYDDRGLEQYF. Written as DNA, the CDR3 is TGTGCCAGCAGTTATGATGACAGGGGGCTCGAGCAGTACTTC.